The clone carrying this T cell receptor (beta chain) was observed a handful of times. Its antigen is unidentified. Sequenced by immunoSEQ multiplex PCR; TCRdb stores in-frame clones only, minus some. Of approximately 13,000 clones in the sample, about 82% were seen once. Every single patient, without exception, relapsed after autologous stem cell transplantation, and brentuximab vedotin exposure varied. The source of the sample is a study of PD-1 blockade in classical Hodgkin lymphoma. The CDR3 consists of 14 residues. V gave up 4 bases and J gave up 7 bases; unmatched junction bases: 2. Germline values: CDR1 SGHRS, CDR2 YFSETQ. Overall study results and limits: Complete responders matched newly diagnosed patients in baseline diversity.

The V and J genes are TRBV5-1 and TRBJ1-6; 10 bases agree with TRBD1. The input for sequencing was peripheral blood mononuclear cells (PBMCs), taken at baseline. The sequence came from a human donor with classical Hodgkin lymphoma. The CDR3 sequence is CASSPGQGNSPLHF. CDR3 sequence (DNA): TGCGCCAGCAGCCCGGGACAGGGGAATTCACCCCTCCACTTT.